A selection of T cell receptor beta chains follows, all from one sample in a study of graft-versus-host responses after intestinal transplantation. Assay: immunoSEQ multiplex PCR; the TCRdb copy retains only in-frame clones and omits some. Altogether about 97,000 clones are present, about 93% being singletons, with the ten largest covering about 16%. The sample consisted of PBMCs, taken just under 460 days after intestinal transplant. Receptor source: a human patient who received an intestinal transplant, so some T cells may come from the graft donor. Both conserved end residues are part of each CDR3. The order of the fields is J gene, clone size, D gene, V gene, CDR3 DNA, CDR3 protein. A D gene is named only where the DNA matches it firmly. Clone size, where shown, is once, few, many, or a class for clones that have expanded.

TRBJ2-6 | . | . | TRBV12-2 | TGTGCAAGTCGCTTAGGGCAGGAGCCACGGTGCGTCCTGACTTTC | CASRLGQEPRCVLTF
TRBJ1-3 | . | . | TRBV5-5 | TGTGCCAGCAGCTTGGGCCAGGACTCTGGAAACACCATATATTTT | CASSLGQDSGNTIYF
TRBJ2-2 | once | . | TRBV9 | TGTGCCAGCAGCGTAAGGTCGGGCACCGGGGAGCTGTTTTTT | CASSVRSGTGELFF
TRBJ2-5 | . | . | TRBV11-2 | TGTGCCAGCAGCTTAGGGGGCAGGGCGGAGACCCAGTACTTC | CASSLGGRAETQYF
TRBJ1-3 | . | . | TRBV23-1 | TGCGCCAGCAGTCAATCCTCTTCCAGGCCCTCTGGAAACACCATATATTTT | CASSQSSSRPSGNTIYF
TRBJ1-2 | . | . | TRBV5-1 | TGCGCCAGCAGCTGGGGGACACTGGGGGGCTACACCTTC | CASSWGTLGGYTF
TRBJ1-1 | . | . | TRBV7-9 | TGTGCCAGCACCCTAACGGGGGGCACTGAAGCTTTCTTT | CASTLTGGTEAFF
TRBJ2-7 | once | TRBD1 | TRBV29-1 | TGCAGCGCACGGACAGGCCGAGGGTACGAGCAGTACTTC | CSARTGRGYEQYF
TRBJ1-3 | . | . | TRBV9 | TGTGCCAGCAGCGTAGAGGGCGGAAACACCATATATTTT | CASSVEGGNTIYF
TRBJ1-5 | . | TRBD1 | TRBV7-8 | TGTGCCAGCAGCCCCAGGGACAGCCCAAATCAGCCCCAGCATTTT | CASSPRDSPNQPQHF
TRBJ2-7 | . | . | TRBV10-2 | TGCGCCAGCACCCAATCATCCGGGAACCTACCCTACGAGCAGTACTTC | CASTQSSGNLPYEQYF
TRBJ2-3 | . | . | TRBV13 | TGTGCCAGCAGCGAGGGACCGAGCACAGATACGCAGTATTTT | CASSEGPSTDTQYF
TRBJ2-2 | . | . | TRBV19 | TGTGCCAGTAGTATCGCAGCGGACACCGGGGAGCTGTTTTTT | CASSIAADTGELFF
TRBJ1-2 | . | . | TRBV7-8 | TGTGCCAGCAGCTTTGGTCGGGGTAACTATGGCTACACCTTC | CASSFGRGNYGYTF
TRBJ2-1 | . | TRBD2 | TRBV11-2 | TGTGCCAGCAGCCCCAGACTAGCGGGTGTTTCCTACAATGAGCAGTTCTTC | CASSPRLAGVSYNEQFF
TRBJ1-5 | . | . | TRBV9 | TGTGCCAGCAGCCCAAGGGAATTAAGCAATCAGCCCCAGCATTTT | CASSPRELSNQPQHF
TRBJ2-4 | . | . | TRBV5-4 | TGTGCCAGCAGCCACCGGGACAATAAAAACATTCAGTACTTC | CASSHRDNKNIQYF
TRBJ1-5 | . | TRBD1 | TRBV18 | TGTGCCAGCTCCCTCAGGGGGCATGAGCCCCAGCATTTT | CASSLRGHEPQHF
TRBJ1-1 | . | TRBD1 | TRBV13 | TGTGCCAGCAGGGGACAGGGGAACACTGAAGCTTTCTTT | CASRGQGNTEAFF
TRBJ2-5 | . | TRBD1 | TRBV2 | TGTGCCAGCATCGAGGACAGGGCACAAGAGACCCAGTACTTC | CASIEDRAQETQYF
TRBJ2-7 | . | . | TRBV27 | TGTGCCAGCAGTTACGCCCGGGCCTCCAGCTCCTACGAGCAGTACTTC | CASSYARASSSYEQYF
TRBJ2-7 | few | . | TRBV7-9 | TGTGCCAGCAGCCTCCAGGTTCGAACAACCTACGAGCAGTACTTC | CASSLQVRTTYEQYF
TRBJ1-5 | . | . | TRBV5-1 | TGCGCCAGCAGCTTGGAAGGGGTTGGCAATCAGCCCCAGCATTTT | CASSLEGVGNQPQHF
TRBJ2-7 | . | . | TRBV11-1 | TGTGCCAGCAGCTCAGAAGCATCCGGGGCAGGGGACGAGCAGTACTTC | CASSSEASGAGDEQYF
TRBJ1-5 | . | TRBD1 | TRBV7-9 | TGTGCCAGCAGCTTCGCAGGGGGCTCGGGTCAGCCCCAGCATTTT | CASSFAGGSGQPQHF
TRBJ2-7 | . | . | TRBV28 | TGTGCCAGCAGTTTAACGGCCTACGAGCAGTACTTC | CASSLTAYEQYF
TRBJ1-6 | . | . | TRBV19 | TGTGCCAGTAGTCCCGGGGGGGTGGCGGACTCACCCCTCCACTTT | CASSPGGVADSPLHF